Listed here are 20 T cell receptor beta chains from one sample, sequenced in a study of TIL therapy for anti-PD-1-resistant metastatic lung cancer. Sequencing used immunoSEQ v3. The table came from immunoSEQ multiplex PCR; TCRdb's copy has only in-frame clones and leaves some out. Altogether about 45,000 clones are present, about 80% being singletons, with the ten largest covering over 12%. The time point here: pre-treatment sample, taken before nivolumab and TIL therapy. This sample comprised blood, obtained at baseline. These receptors originate from a man aged 70-80 years with non-small cell lung cancer.

This chain links TRBV5-1 with TRBJ2-1, with D tentatively TRBD1 (6 bases). The CDR3 is 16 residues long. V lost 4 bases and J 7 bases, leaving 21 bases between the germline ends. Looked up from germline, CDR1 is SGHRS and CDR2 is YFSETQ. CDR3 residues: CASSPDVLQGYNEQFF. Written as DNA, the CDR3 is TGCGCCAGCAGCCCGGATGTACTACAGGGCTATAATGAGCAGTTCTTC.

The chain recombines TRBV6-4 with TRBJ1-1; 9 positions match TRBD1. V lost 3 bases to trimming and J lost 0 bases; unmatched junction nucleotides: 8. Germline loops: CDR1 MRHNA, CDR2 SNTAGT. CDR3 length equals 17 residues. The CDR3: CASSEHRGLELNTEAFF. The CDR3 DNA reads as TGTGCCAGCAGTGAACACAGGGGGCTTGAACTGAACACTGAAGCTTTCTTT.

This clone has only a few counts. V usage is TRBV10-1 and J usage is TRBJ2-5; D is undetermined. The length of the CDR3 is 13 residues. Germline values: CDR1 WNHNN, CDR2 SYGVQD (reference sequence). Deletions cut 6 bases from V and 4 bases from J, with 12 bases between. CDR3 protein: CASSPFGAETQYF. The CDR3 nucleotides read TGCGCCAGCAGCCCCTTCGGAGCAGAGACCCAGTACTTC.

The J gene is TRBJ1-5, the V gene TRBV27; D not resolved. The CDR3 is 13 residues long. Trimming cost V 3 bases and J 5 bases, with 8 bases left between them. Looked up from germline, CDR1 is MNHEY and CDR2 is SMNVEV (reference sequence). CDR3 nucleotide sequence: TGTGCCAGCAGTTTGGCTAGGGATCAGCCCCAGCATTTT. It is translated as CASSLARDQPQHF.

This clone was picked up one time. The chain is built from TRBV7-2 and TRBJ2-2, with D possibly matching TRBD2 (5 bases). The V gene's germline CDR1 is SGHTA and CDR2 FQGNSA. Trimming shortened V by 1 base and J by 0 bases, and 15 bases separated the two germline ends. The CDR3 covers 18 residues. CDR3 DNA: TGTGCCAGCAGCTTAGAAGGCAGTGGACTCGCGAACACCGGGGAGCTGTTTTTT. Residues: CASSLEGSGLANTGELFF.

The chain uses TRBV7-3 and TRBJ2-1; the D is unclear. The germline V gene encodes CDR1 SGHTA and CDR2 FQGTGA. The CDR3 runs to 13 residues. Trimming removed 3 bases from V and 10 bases from J, with 13 bases in between. CDR3: CASSFNSVGEQFF. The DNA of the CDR3 is TGTGCCAGCAGCTTCAATAGTGTAGGGGAGCAGTTCTTC.

The chain couples TRBV5-1 to TRBJ2-7; 9 bases agree with TRBD1. V dropped 4 bases and J dropped 1; count of bases not matched to a gene: 0. This CDR3 has 13 amino acids. Germline loops: CDR1 SGHRS, CDR2 YFSETQ. CDR3 sequence reads: CASSGTGSYEQYF. In nucleotides, the CDR3 is TGCGCCAGCAGCGGGACAGGGTCCTACGAGCAGTACTTC.

V gene TRBV28 combines with J gene TRBJ1-3, with a tentative D call TRBD1 (6 bases). Germline V CDR1 and CDR2: MDHEN, SYDVKM. The V end was cut by 11 bases, the J end by 2 bases, with 16 bases between. The CDR3 sequence is 14 residues long. CDR3 residues: CAGNRAGAGNTIYF. As DNA, the CDR3 is TGTGCCGGCAACAGGGCCGGTGCTGGAAACACCATATATTTT.

The rearrangement uses TRBV4-3 and TRBJ2-5; 10 bases fit TRBD2. After removal of 0 bases from V and 6 bases from J, the junction contained 7 bases not matched to a gene. CDR3 length: 16 residues. The germline V gene encodes CDR1 LGHNA and CDR2 YSLEER. The CDR3 DNA follows: TGCGCCAGCAGCCAAGATGTAGCGGGAGGATTGAAGACCCAGTACTTC. It encodes CASSQDVAGGLKTQYF.

CDR3 sequence reads: CASSYGTDTQYF. In nucleotides, the CDR3 is TGTGCCAGCAGCTACGGGACAGATACGCAGTATTTT. The chain joins TRBV5-4 to TRBJ2-3; D call uncertain. Looked up from germline, CDR1 is SGHNT and CDR2 is YYREEE (reference sequence). This CDR3 comprises 12 residues. The V and J ends lost 3 bases and 3 bases respectively, with 5 bases between them.

This rearrangement joins TRBV14 to TRBJ2-5; D remains ambiguous. CDR3 length: 13 residues. Deletions cut 3 bases from V and 5 bases from J, with 10 bases between. Germline CDR1 is SGHDN and CDR2 is FVKESK. The CDR3, as DNA: TGTGCCAGCAGCCAGAGAATCGGGGAGACCCAGTACTTC. Its protein is CASSQRIGETQYF.

This chain links TRBV27 with TRBJ1-2; D is perhaps TRBD1 (6 bases). CDR3 length equals 13 residues. Trimming took 6 bases from V and 2 from J, leaving 10 bases between them. Germline V lookup: CDR1 MNHEY, CDR2 SMNVEV (reference sequence). The CDR3 DNA reads as TGTGCCAGCAGATATGACAGGAACTATGGCTACACCTTC. Encoded protein: CASRYDRNYGYTF.

This chain uses TRBV11-2 with TRBJ2-2, with a possible D match to TRBD1 (5 bases). This CDR3 has 15 amino acids. V was pared by 1 base and J by 7 bases, with 13 bases between. Germline values: CDR1 SGHAT, CDR2 FQNNGV. Written as DNA, the CDR3 is TGTGCCAGCAGCTTAGTTGCAGGGAAGGGCGGGGAGCTGTTTTTT. Translating it yields CASSLVAGKGGELFF.

The chain joins TRBV5-4 to TRBJ1-3, with D possibly matching TRBD1 (5 bases). This CDR3 region has 15 residues. V was cut by 4 bases and J by 0 bases, with 11 bases left in between. CDR1 is SGHNT, CDR2 YYREEE, per germline (reference sequence). This CDR3 is CASSSSGTSGNTIYF. The CDR3, as DNA: TGTGCCAGCAGCAGCTCCGGGACCTCTGGAAACACCATATATTTT. The whole variable domain, remainder taken from reference TRBV5-4 and TRBJ1-3, is ETGVTQSPTHLIKTRGQQVTLRCSSQSGHNTVSWYQQALGQGPQFIFQYYREEENGRGNFPPRFSGLQFPNYSSELNVNALELDDSALYLCASSSSGTSGNTIYFGEGSWLTVV.

This chain links TRBV4-1 with TRBJ1-6, with a tentative D call TRBD1 (5 bases). Deletions cut 0 bases from V and 9 bases from J, with 15 bases between. Germline-derived CDR1 and CDR2 are MGHRA and YSYEKL. The CDR3 loop spans 16 amino acids. CDR3 nucleotide sequence: TGCGCCAGCAGCCAAGATTGGGGCCAGGGCTCTTCACCCCTCCACTTT. Translating it yields CASSQDWGQGSSPLHF.

The chain joins TRBV5-1 to TRBJ1-1; TRBD1 agrees at 7 bases. After removal of 4 bases from V and 0 bases from J, the junction contained 3 bases not matched to a gene. The germline V gene encodes CDR1 SGHRS and CDR2 YFSETQ. There are 14 residues in the CDR3. CDR3 sequence reads: CASSPGTVNTEAFF. The CDR3 region has the DNA TGCGCCAGCAGCCCGGGGACAGTGAACACTGAAGCTTTCTTT.

This chain uses TRBV28 with TRBJ1-1, with D tentatively TRBD1 (6 bases). Germline lookup yields CDR1 MDHEN and CDR2 SYDVKM. The V and J ends lost 5 bases and 1 base respectively, with 11 bases between them. The CDR3 has 14 amino acids. The CDR3: CASSTGQTNTEAFF. DNA of the CDR3: TGTGCCAGCAGTACCGGACAGACGAACACTGAAGCTTTCTTT.

This clone occurred once. V usage is TRBV19 and J usage is TRBJ2-1, with TRBD2 as a possible D gene (5 bases). CDR1 LNHDA and CDR2 SQIVND come from the germline V gene (reference sequence). V lost 4 bases to trimming and J lost 8 bases, with 6 bases between them. The CDR3 is 11 amino acids. The CDR3 spells CASSRTYEQFF. CDR3 DNA: TGTGCCAGTAGTAGGACTTATGAGCAGTTCTTC.

This clone was counted once. This chain uses TRBV2 with TRBJ2-2, with 7 bases fitting TRBD2. This CDR3 has 16 residues. Unmatched junction bases numbered 6, after V lost 5 bases and J lost 0 bases. Germline assignment: CDR1 SNHLY and CDR2 FYNNEI. CDR3 nucleotides: TGTGCCAGCAGTCAGACTAGCTCAACGAACACCGGGGAGCTGTTTTTT. Protein product: CASSQTSSTNTGELFF.

The chain recombines TRBV7-9 with TRBJ2-5, with 10 bases identical to TRBD1. The V segment lost 6 bases and the J segment 1 base; nucleotides outside the gene matches: 5. The length of the CDR3 is 15 residues. Per the germline V gene, CDR1 is SEHNR and CDR2 is FQNEAQ (reference sequence). This chain's CDR3 is CASSRGQGVQETQYF. CDR3 bases: TGTGCCAGCAGTCGAGGACAGGGGGTCCAAGAGACCCAGTACTTC. The variable domain in full, with the rest retrieved from reference TRBV7-9 and TRBJ2-5, is DTGVSQNPRHKITKRGQNVTFRCDPISEHNRLYWYRQTLGQGPEFLTYFQNEAQLEKSRLLSDRFSAERPKGSFSTLEIQRTEQGDSAMYLCASSRGQGVQETQYFGPGTRLLVL.